This entry describes one TCR beta chain. Its specificity is unknown. This sample was taken from a study of T and B cells in COVID-19 patients. Study information: Blood was sampled from COVID-19 patients who were either actively infected or recovered.

TRB rearrangements were amplified by multiplex PCR with BIOMED2 TRB-A/B primers. Each CDR3 protein is one row after TCRdb ran MiXCR on the multiplex PCR reads. The data contain about 14,000 distinct CDR3 sequences, around 28% of them singletons. The CDR3 loop spans 13 amino acids. The V and J ends lost 0 bases and 5 bases respectively, with 8 bases between them. The germline V gene encodes CDR1 SGHDT and CDR2 YYEEEE. Study-wide results and caveats: Early severe-case samples and blood from mildly ill patients during symptoms were in short supply. Highly clonal in active COVID-19, TRB repertoires exceeded healthy-donor diversity and richness at recovery. Patients with COVID-19 reportedly showed strongly skewed T cell receptor beta variable and joining gene usage.

Each TRB amplification used roughly 220-550 ng of genomic DNA from blood. This sequence was found in a human donor who had recovered from COVID-19. This chain links TRBV5-6 with TRBJ1-1; weak D call: TRBD1 (5 bases). The sample was blood. The CDR3 loop reads CASSLGGRTEAFF. The CDR3 DNA is TGTGCCAGCAGCTTGGGGGGACGAACTGAAGCTTTCTTT.